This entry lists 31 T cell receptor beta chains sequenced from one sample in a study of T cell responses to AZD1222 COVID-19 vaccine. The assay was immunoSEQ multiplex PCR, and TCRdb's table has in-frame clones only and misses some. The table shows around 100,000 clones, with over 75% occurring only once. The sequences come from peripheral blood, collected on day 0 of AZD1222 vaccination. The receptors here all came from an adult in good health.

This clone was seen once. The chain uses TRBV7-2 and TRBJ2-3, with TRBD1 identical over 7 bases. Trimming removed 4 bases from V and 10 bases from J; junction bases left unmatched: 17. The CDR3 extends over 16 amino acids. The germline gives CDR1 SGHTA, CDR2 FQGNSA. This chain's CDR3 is CASSSGTVPGGYAQYF. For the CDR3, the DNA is TGTGCCAGCAGCTCCGGGACAGTTCCCGGAGGATATGCGCAGTATTTT.

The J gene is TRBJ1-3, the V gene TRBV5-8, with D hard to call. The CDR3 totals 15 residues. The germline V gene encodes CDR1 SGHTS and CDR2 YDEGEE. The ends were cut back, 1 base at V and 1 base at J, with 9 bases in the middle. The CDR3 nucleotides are TGTGCCAGCAGCTTGAGGTGGGCATCTGGAAACACCATATATTTT. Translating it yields CASSLRWASGNTIYF.

For the CDR3, the DNA is TGCGCCAGCAGCTCCTTGTGGACGGGGGACTATGGCTACACCTTC. Encoded protein: CASSSLWTGDYGYTF. The chain carries TRBV5-1 and TRBJ1-2, with D possibly TRBD1 on 5 matching bases. V lost 3 bases, J lost 3 bases, and 15 bases lay in between. Per germline, CDR1 SGHRS and CDR2 YFSETQ. This CDR3 contains 15 residues.

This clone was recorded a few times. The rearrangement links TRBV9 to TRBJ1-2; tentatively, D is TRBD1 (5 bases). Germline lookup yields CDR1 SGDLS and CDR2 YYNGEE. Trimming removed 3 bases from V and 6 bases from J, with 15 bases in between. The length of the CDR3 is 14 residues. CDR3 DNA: TGTGCCAGCAGCGACTCCTCAGGGCAGAATGGCTACACCTTC. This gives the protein CASSDSSGQNGYTF.

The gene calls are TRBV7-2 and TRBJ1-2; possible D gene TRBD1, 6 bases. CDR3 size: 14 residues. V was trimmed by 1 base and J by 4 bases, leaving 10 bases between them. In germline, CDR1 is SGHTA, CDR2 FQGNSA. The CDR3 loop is CASSLVGGGYGYTF. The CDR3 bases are TGTGCCAGCAGCTTAGTCGGGGGCGGCTATGGCTACACCTTC.

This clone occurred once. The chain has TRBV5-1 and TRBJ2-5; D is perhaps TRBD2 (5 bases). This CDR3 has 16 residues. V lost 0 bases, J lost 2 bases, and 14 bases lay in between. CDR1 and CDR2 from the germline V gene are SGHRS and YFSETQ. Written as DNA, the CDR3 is TGCGCCAGCAGCTTGGGAGGGCAGGTGGGGCAAGAGACCCAGTACTTC. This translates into CASSLGGQVGQETQYF.

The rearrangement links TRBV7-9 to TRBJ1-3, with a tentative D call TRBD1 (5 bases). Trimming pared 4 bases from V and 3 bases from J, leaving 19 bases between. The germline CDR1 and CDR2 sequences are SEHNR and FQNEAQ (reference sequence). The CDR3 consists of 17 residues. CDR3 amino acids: CASSSYETDFFGNTIYF. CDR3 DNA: TGTGCCAGCAGCTCCTACGAGACAGATTTCTTTGGAAACACCATATATTTT.

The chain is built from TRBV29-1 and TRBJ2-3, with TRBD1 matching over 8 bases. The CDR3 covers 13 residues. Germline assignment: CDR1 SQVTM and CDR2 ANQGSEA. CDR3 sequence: CSIRTGRTDTQYF. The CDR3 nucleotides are TGCAGTATACGGACAGGGCGCACAGATACGCAGTATTTT.

CDR3 DNA: TGTGCCAGCAGCTTACGGACAGGGGGCCAGGGCTATGGCTACACCTTC. This codes for CASSLRTGGQGYGYTF. V is TRBV7-2 and J is TRBJ1-2, with 11 bases matching TRBD1. The V gene end was trimmed by 2 bases and the J gene end by 4 bases; junction bases not matched to a gene: 6. Germline values: CDR1 SGHTA, CDR2 FQGNSA. The CDR3 runs 16 residues.

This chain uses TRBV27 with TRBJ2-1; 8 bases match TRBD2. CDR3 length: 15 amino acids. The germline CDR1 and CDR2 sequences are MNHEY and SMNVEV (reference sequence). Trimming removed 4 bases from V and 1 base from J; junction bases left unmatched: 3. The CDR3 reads CASSYGGGSYNEQFF. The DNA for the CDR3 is TGTGCCAGCAGTTACGGGGGGGGGTCCTACAATGAGCAGTTCTTC.

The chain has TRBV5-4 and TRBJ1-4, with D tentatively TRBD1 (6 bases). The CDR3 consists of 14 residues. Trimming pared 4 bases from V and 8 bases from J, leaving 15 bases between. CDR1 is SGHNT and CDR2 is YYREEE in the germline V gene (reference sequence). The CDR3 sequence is CASSTRQGQEKLFF. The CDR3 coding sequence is TGTGCCAGCAGCACACGGCAGGGGCAAGAAAAACTGTTTTTT.

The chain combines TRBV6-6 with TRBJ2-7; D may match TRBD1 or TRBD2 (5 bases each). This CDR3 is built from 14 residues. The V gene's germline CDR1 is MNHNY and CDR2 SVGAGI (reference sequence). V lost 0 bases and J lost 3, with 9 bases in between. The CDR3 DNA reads TGTGCCAGCAGTTACTCACCGAGGGGCTACGAGCAGTACTTC. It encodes CASSYSPRGYEQYF.

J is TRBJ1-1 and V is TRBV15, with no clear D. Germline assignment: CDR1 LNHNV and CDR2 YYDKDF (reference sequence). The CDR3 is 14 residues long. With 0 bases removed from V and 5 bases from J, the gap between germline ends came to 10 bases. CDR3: CATSRDRSLTEAFF. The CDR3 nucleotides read TGTGCCACCAGCAGAGATCGTTCGTTGACTGAAGCTTTCTTT. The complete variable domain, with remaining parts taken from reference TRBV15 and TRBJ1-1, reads DAMVIQNPRYQVTQFGKPVTLSCSQTLNHNVMYWYQQKSSQAPKLLFHYYDKDFNNEADTPDNFQSRRPNTSFCFLDIRSPGLGDTAMYLCATSRDRSLTEAFFGQGTRLTVV.

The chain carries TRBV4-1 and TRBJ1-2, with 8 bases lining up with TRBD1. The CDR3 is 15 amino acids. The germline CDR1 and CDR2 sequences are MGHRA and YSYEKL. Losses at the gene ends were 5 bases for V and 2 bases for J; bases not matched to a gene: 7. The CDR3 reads CASSGRTGTNYGYTF. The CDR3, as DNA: TGCGCCAGCAGCGGCCGGACAGGGACAAACTATGGCTACACCTTC.

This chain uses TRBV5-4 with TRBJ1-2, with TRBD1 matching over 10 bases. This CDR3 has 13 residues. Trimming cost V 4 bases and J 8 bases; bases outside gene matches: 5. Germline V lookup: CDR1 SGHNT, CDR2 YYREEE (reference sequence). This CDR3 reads CASSRPGQGGYTF. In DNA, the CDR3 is TGTGCCAGCAGCCGGCCGGGACAGGGGGGCTACACCTTC.

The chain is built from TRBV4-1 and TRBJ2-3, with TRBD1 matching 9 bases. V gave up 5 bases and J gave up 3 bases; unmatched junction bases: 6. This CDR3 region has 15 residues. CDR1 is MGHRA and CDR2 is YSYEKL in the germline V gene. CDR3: CASSFPGQGTDTQYF. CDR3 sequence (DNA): TGCGCCAGCAGCTTCCCGGGACAGGGTACAGATACGCAGTATTTT.

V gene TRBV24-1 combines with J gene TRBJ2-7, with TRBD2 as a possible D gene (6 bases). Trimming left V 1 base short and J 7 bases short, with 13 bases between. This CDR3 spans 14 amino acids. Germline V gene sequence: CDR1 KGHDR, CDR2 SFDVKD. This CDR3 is CATSDLDPRGEQYF. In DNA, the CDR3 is TGTGCCACCAGTGATTTAGACCCGCGGGGTGAGCAGTACTTC.

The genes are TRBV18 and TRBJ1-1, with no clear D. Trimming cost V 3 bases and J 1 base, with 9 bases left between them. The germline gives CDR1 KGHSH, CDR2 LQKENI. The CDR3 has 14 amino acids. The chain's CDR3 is CASSPRTENTEAFF. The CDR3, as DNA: TGTGCCAGCTCACCGAGAACGGAGAACACTGAAGCTTTCTTT. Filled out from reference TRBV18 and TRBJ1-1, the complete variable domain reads NAGVMQNPRHLVRRRGQEARLRCSPMKGHSHVYWYRQLPEEGLKFMVYLQKENIIDESGMPKERFSAEFPKEGPSILRIQQVVRGDSAAYFCASSPRTENTEAFFGQGTRLTVV.

The CDR3, as DNA: TGTGCCAGCAGTTTAATAGGCATGAACACTGAAGCTTTCTTT. Its translation is CASSLIGMNTEAFF. V and J are TRBV28 and TRBJ1-1; D not resolved. The CDR3 sequence is 14 residues long. Trimming removed 2 bases at V and 0 bases at J, with 7 bases between. Germline CDR1 is MDHEN and CDR2 is SYDVKM.

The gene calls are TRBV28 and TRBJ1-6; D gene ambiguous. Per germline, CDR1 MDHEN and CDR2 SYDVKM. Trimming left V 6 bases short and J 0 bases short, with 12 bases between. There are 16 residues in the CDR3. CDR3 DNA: TGTGCCAGCAGAGCAAGTCGGAGCTCCTATAATTCACCCCTCCACTTT. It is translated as CASRASRSSYNSPLHF.

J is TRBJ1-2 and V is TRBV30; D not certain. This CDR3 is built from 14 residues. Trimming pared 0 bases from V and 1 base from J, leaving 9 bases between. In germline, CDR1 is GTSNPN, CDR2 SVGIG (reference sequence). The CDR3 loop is CAWSVTLFNYGYTF. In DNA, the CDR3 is TGTGCCTGGAGTGTAACACTCTTTAACTATGGCTACACCTTC.

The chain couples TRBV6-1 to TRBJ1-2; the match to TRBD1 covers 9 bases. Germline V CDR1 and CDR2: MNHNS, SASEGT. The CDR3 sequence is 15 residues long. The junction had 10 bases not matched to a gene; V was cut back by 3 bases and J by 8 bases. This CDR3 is CASSEVGQGPRGYTF. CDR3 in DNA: TGTGCCAGCAGTGAGGTCGGACAGGGGCCAAGAGGCTACACCTTC.

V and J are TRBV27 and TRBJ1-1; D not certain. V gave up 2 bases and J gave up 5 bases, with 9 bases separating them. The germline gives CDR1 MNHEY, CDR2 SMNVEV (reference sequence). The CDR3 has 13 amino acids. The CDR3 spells CASSLRGVTEAFF. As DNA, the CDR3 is TGTGCCAGCAGTTTACGCGGGGTAACTGAAGCTTTCTTT.

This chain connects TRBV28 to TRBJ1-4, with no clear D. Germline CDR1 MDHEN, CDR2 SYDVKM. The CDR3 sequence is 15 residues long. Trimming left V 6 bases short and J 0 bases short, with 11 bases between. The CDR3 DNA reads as TGTGCCAGCAGCCTAACCGGGGCAACTAATGAAAAACTGTTTTTT. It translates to CASSLTGATNEKLFF. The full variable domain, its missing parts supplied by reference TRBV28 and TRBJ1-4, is DVKVTQSSRYLVKRTGEKVFLECVQDMDHENMFWYRQDPGLGLRLIYFSYDVKMKEKGDIPEGYSVSREKKERFSLILESASTNQTSMYLCASSLTGATNEKLFFGSGTQLSVL.

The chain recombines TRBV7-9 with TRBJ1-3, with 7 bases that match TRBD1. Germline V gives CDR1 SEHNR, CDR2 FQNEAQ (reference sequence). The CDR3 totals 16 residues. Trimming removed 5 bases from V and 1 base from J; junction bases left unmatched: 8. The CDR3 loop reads CASSPSKGASGNTIYF. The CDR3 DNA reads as TGTGCCAGCAGCCCTTCGAAGGGGGCGTCTGGAAACACCATATATTTT. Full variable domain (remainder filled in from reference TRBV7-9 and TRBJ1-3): DTGVSQNPRHKITKRGQNVTFRCDPISEHNRLYWYRQTLGQGPEFLTYFQNEAQLEKSRLLSDRFSAERPKGSFSTLEIQRTEQGDSAMYLCASSPSKGASGNTIYFGEGSWLTVV.

CDR3 sequence (DNA): TGTGCCAGCAGATCCCGAAGGGAGAACACTGAAGCTTTCTTT. Its protein product is CASRSRRENTEAFF. The chain combines TRBV6-5 with TRBJ1-1; no definite D call. Between the trimmed V and J ends, which lost 6 bases and 1 base, there was a span of 12 bases. CDR3 length equals 14 residues. Germline V gene lookup returns CDR1 MNHEY and CDR2 SVGAGI.

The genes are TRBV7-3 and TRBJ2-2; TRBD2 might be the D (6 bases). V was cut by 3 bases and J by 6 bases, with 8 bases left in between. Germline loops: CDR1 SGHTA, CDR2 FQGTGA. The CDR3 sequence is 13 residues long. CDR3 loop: CASSFGGPGELFF. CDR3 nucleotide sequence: TGTGCCAGCAGCTTCGGGGGACCCGGGGAGCTGTTTTTT.

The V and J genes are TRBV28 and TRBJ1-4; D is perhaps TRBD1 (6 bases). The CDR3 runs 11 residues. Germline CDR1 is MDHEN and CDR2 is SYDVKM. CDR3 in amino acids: CASWGGSKLFF. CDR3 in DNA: TGTGCGTCCTGGGGGGGCTCAAAACTGTTTTTT.

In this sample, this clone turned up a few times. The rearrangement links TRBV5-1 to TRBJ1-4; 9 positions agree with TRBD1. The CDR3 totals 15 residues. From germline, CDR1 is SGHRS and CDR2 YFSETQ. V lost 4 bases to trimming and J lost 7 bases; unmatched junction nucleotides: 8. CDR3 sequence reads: CASSEGTGPLEKLFF. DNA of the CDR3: TGCGCCAGCAGCGAAGGGACAGGGCCTCTTGAAAAACTGTTTTTT.

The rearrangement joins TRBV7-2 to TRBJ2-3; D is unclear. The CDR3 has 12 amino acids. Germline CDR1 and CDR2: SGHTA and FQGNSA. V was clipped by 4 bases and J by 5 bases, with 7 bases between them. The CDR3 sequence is CASSSRGDTQYF. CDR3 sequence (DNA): TGTGCCAGCAGCTCCCGCGGAGATACGCAGTATTTT.

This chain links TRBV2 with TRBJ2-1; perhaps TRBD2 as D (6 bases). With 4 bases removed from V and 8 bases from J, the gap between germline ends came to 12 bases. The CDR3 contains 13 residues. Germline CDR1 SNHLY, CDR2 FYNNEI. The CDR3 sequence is CASSVWRDDEQFF. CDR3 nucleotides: TGTGCCAGCAGTGTCTGGAGGGACGATGAGCAGTTCTTC. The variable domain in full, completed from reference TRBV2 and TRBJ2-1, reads EPEVTQTPSHQVTQMGQEVILRCVPISNHLYFYWYRQILGQKVEFLVSFYNNEISEKSEIFDDQFSVERPDGSNFTLKIRSTKLEDSAMYFCASSVWRDDEQFFGPGTRLTVL.